Listed below are T cell receptor beta chains from one sample, sequenced in a study of blood T cell repertoires in COVID-19. Some clones are missing from TCRdb's copy, which holds only in-frame ones; the method was immunoSEQ multiplex PCR. The table shows 28,000 or so clones, with roughly 89% occurring only once. The specimen sequenced was peripheral blood. Source of these receptors: a man aged 65-85 years with acute or convalescent COVID-19. The CDR3 runs from the conserved cysteine through the conserved F or W. D genes are given only for firm matches. Clone size appears in some rows only: once, few, many, or a class for an expanded clone.

clone size	D gene	V gene	J gene	CDR3 protein	CDR3 DNA
once	.	TRBV5-6	TRBJ1-5	CASSASGLGSNQPQHF	TGTGCCAGCAGCGCCTCGGGTCTGGGTAGCAATCAGCCCCAGCATTTT
.	TRBD1	TRBV19	TRBJ1-2	CASQGAGYGYTF	TGTGCCAGCCAGGGGGCTGGCTATGGCTACACCTTC
.	TRBD2	TRBV27	TRBJ2-7	CASRASGSAYEQYF	TGTGCCAGCAGAGCTAGCGGGAGTGCTTACGAGCAGTACTTC
once	.	TRBV18	TRBJ2-1	CASSPGGSDEQFF	TGTGCCAGCTCACCGGGGGGTTCAGATGAGCAGTTCTTC
.	TRBD1	TRBV27	TRBJ1-5	CASSRWGQGTSSNQPQHF	TGTGCCAGCAGTCGCTGGGGACAGGGAACGAGTAGCAATCAGCCCCAGCATTTT
.	TRBD1	TRBV18	TRBJ2-1	CASSPTGDSYNEQFF	TGTGCCAGCTCACCGACAGGGGACTCCTACAATGAGCAGTTCTTC
.	.	TRBV24-1	TRBJ2-1	CATRGTPSYNEQFF	TGTGCCACCAGAGGGACACCCTCCTACAATGAGCAGTTCTTC
.	TRBD2	TRBV18	TRBJ2-7	CASSPSGGRNSYEQYF	TGTGCCAGCTCACCTTCAGGCGGGAGGAACTCCTACGAGCAGTACTTC
.	.	TRBV7-3	TRBJ2-2	CASSAARTANTGELFF	TGTGCCAGCAGCGCCGCTCGGACAGCTAACACCGGGGAGCTGTTTTTT
.	.	TRBV7-3	TRBJ2-2	CASSPMGQNTGELFF	TGTGCCAGCAGCCCTATGGGACAGAACACCGGGGAGCTGTTTTTT
.	TRBD2	TRBV19	TRBJ2-7	CASSAGTSGLYEQYF	TGTGCCAGTAGTGCCGGGACTAGCGGGCTCTACGAGCAGTACTTC
.	.	TRBV7-9	TRBJ2-1	CASSWTRSGIYNEQFF	TGTGCCAGCAGCTGGACCCGGTCCGGGATTTACAATGAGCAGTTCTTC
.	TRBD1	TRBV7-9	TRBJ1-1	CASGDSQNTEAFF	TGTGCCAGCGGGGACAGCCAAAACACTGAAGCTTTCTTT
.	TRBD1	TRBV9	TRBJ1-6	CASSVGQGGGSPLHF	TGTGCCAGCAGCGTGGGACAGGGTGGGGGATCACCCCTCCACTTT
.	.	TRBV7-3	TRBJ2-7	CASSLTNEDEQYF	TGTGCCAGCAGCTTAACTAATGAGGACGAGCAGTACTTC
.	TRBD1	TRBV5-5	TRBJ1-1	CASNRQGASHTEAFF	TGTGCCAGCAACCGACAGGGGGCGTCCCACACTGAAGCTTTCTTT
.	.	TRBV7-9	TRBJ2-3	CASTTSGLGTQYF	TGTGCCAGCACAACCTCGGGACTCGGTACGCAGTATTTT
.	TRBD1	TRBV27	TRBJ2-7	CASSLLGQGAYEQYF	TGTGCCAGCAGTTTATTGGGACAGGGAGCCTACGAGCAGTACTTC
.	TRBD1	TRBV29-1	TRBJ1-3	CSVKGIQGTTGNTIYF	TGCAGCGTGAAGGGGATACAGGGGACGACTGGAAACACCATATATTTT
.	TRBD1	TRBV29-1	TRBJ2-5	CSVEADREETQYF	TGCAGCGTTGAGGCGGACAGGGAAGAGACCCAGTACTTC
.	.	TRBV18	TRBJ2-3	CASSPGTDTQYF	TGTGCCAGCTCCCCCGGCACAGATACGCAGTATTTT
.	TRBD2	TRBV11-2	TRBJ2-1	CASSLGLGASGKYEQFF	TGTGCCAGCAGCTTAGGCCTCGGAGCTAGCGGGAAATATGAGCAGTTCTTC
.	.	TRBV5-6	TRBJ1-3	CASSLVGAGGEGNTIYF	TGTGCCAGCAGCTTGGTGGGCGCCGGCGGGGAAGGAAACACCATATATTTT
.	.	TRBV6-1	TRBJ2-2	CASSILANTGELFF	TGTGCCAGCAGTATACTAGCGAACACCGGGGAGCTGTTTTTT
.	TRBD1	TRBV9	TRBJ1-5	CASSVAKTGGEGDSNQPQHF	TGTGCCAGCAGCGTAGCTAAGACAGGGGGCGAGGGGGATAGCAATCAGCCCCAGCATTTT
.	TRBD1	TRBV5-1	TRBJ1-5	CASSQGQGSPQHF	TGCGCCAGCAGCCAGGGACAGGGGAGCCCCCAGCATTTT
.	.	TRBV29-1	TRBJ2-7	CSVEEARDGATTYEQYF	TGCAGCGTTGAAGAGGCCCGTGACGGAGCCACTACCTACGAGCAGTACTTC
few	.	TRBV7-8	TRBJ2-1	CASSLEARGGPYNEQFF	TGTGCCAGCAGCTTAGAGGCGAGGGGGGGCCCTTACAATGAGCAGTTCTTC
.	.	TRBV12-5	TRBJ1-3	CASGFSLGPSSGNTIYF	TGTGCTAGTGGTTTCTCCTTGGGGCCGAGCTCTGGAAACACCATATATTTT
.	.	TRBV9	TRBJ1-2	CASGTLANYGYTF	TGTGCCAGCGGGACTCTAGCTAACTATGGCTACACCTTC
.	TRBD2	TRBV25-1	TRBJ2-7	CASSEVWLTPGGQYF	TGTGCCAGCAGTGAAGTGTGGCTGACCCCGGGAGGGCAGTACTTC
.	TRBD1	TRBV5-5	TRBJ1-5	CASSPYRGLGNQPQHF	TGTGCCAGCAGCCCGTACAGGGGTCTGGGCAATCAGCCCCAGCATTTT
.	TRBD2	TRBV2	TRBJ2-3	CASSAERDGTQYF	TGTGCCAGCAGCGCAGAGCGGGACGGGACGCAGTATTTT
once	.	TRBV6-5	TRBJ1-5	CASSSSEGGQPQHF	.
.	.	TRBV7-9	TRBJ2-4	CASSFGTKKNIQYF	TGTGCCAGCAGCTTTGGGACAAAAAAAAACATTCAGTACTTC
.	TRBD1	TRBV25-1	TRBJ1-4	CASSKDRGRKEKLFF	TGTGCCAGCAGCAAGGACAGGGGTCGGAAGGAAAAACTGTTTTTT
.	TRBD2	TRBV28	TRBJ2-5	CASSLAGGPETQYF	TGTGCCAGCAGTTTAGCGGGAGGGCCGGAGACCCAGTACTTC
.	.	TRBV19	TRBJ1-1	CASSSNPGYTEAFF	TGTGCCAGTAGTTCAAACCCCGGGTACACTGAAGCTTTCTTT
.	TRBD2	TRBV29-1	TRBJ2-7	CSVATSGRAWEQYF	TGCAGCGTAGCCACTAGCGGGAGGGCCTGGGAGCAGTACTTC
.	.	TRBV6-5	TRBJ1-5	CASSYLDKSLPHF	TGTGCCAGCAGTTACTTGGACAAATCCCTCCCGCATTTT
once	TRBD2	TRBV5-5	TRBJ2-5	CASSLEGLAGEETQYF	TGTGCCAGCAGCTTGGAGGGACTAGCGGGAGAGGAGACCCAGTACTTC
few	TRBD1	TRBV6-5	TRBJ1-2	CASSRTGQGTNGYTF	TGTGCCAGCAGTCGAACGGGACAGGGGACGAATGGCTACACCTTC
.	TRBD2	TRBV9	TRBJ2-1	CASSEGTSGISIDEQFF	TGTGCCAGCAGCGAAGGGACTAGCGGGATTAGTATAGATGAGCAGTTCTTC
.	TRBD1	TRBV19	TRBJ1-1	CASSTSGTANTEAFF	TGTGCCAGTAGTACTTCCGGGACAGCGAACACTGAAGCTTTCTTT
.	.	TRBV18	TRBJ2-7	CASSPSGRDEQYF	TGTGCCAGCTCACCTTCGGGCAGGGACGAGCAGTACTTC
.	TRBD2	TRBV19	TRBJ2-1	CASSIMAGEHNEQFF	TGTGCCAGTAGTATTATGGCGGGAGAGCACAATGAGCAGTTCTTC
.	.	TRBV6-5	TRBJ2-7	CASSPGQVSYEQYF	TGTGCCAGCAGTCCGGGACAAGTATCCTACGAGCAGTACTTC
.	.	TRBV29-1	TRBJ2-7	CSVEDTLGVGTEQYF	TGCAGCGTTGAAGACACATTAGGGGTGGGAACCGAGCAGTACTTC
.	TRBD2	TRBV4-3	TRBJ2-1	CASSQELASLISEQFF	TGCGCCAGCAGCCAAGAACTAGCGAGCTTGATAAGTGAGCAGTTCTTC
.	TRBD1	TRBV7-9	TRBJ1-1	CASSVGQDTEAFF	TGTGCCAGCAGCGTAGGACAGGACACTGAAGCTTTCTTT
.	TRBD2	TRBV7-3	TRBJ2-2	CASSPTVAGHTGELFF	TGTGCCAGCAGCCCTACGGTAGCGGGACACACCGGGGAGCTGTTTTTT
.	TRBD2	TRBV7-3	TRBJ2-3	CASSQTSGIDTQYF	TGTGCCAGCAGCCAGACTAGCGGGATAGATACGCAGTATTTT
.	TRBD2	TRBV4-3	TRBJ2-5	CASSQNSGAQETQYF	TGCGCCAGCAGCCAAAATAGCGGGGCACAAGAGACCCAGTACTTC
once	TRBD2	TRBV7-6	TRBJ2-7	CASSLGTSANYEQYF	TGTGCCAGCAGCTTAGGGACTAGCGCCAACTACGAGCAGTACTTC
.	.	TRBV6-5	TRBJ2-2	CACTSRVMAGELFF	TGTGCTTGCACATCCAGGGTAATGGCCGGGGAGCTGTTTTTT